The next 24 T cell receptor beta chains were all read from a single sample in a study of cytomegalovirus exposure and HLA in healthy donors. It was with 60 Vbeta and 13 Jbeta primers that the PCR ran. Sequenced by immunoSEQ multiplex PCR; TCRdb stores in-frame clones only, minus some. The profile covers about 130,000 clones, with roughly a sixth appearing a single time and approximately 2.9% taken by the ten largest. Sequencing was performed on PBMCs. The source of these receptors is a female donor in good health and CMV-seropositive.

CDR3 amino acids: CASSLPVGQGHGYTF. CDR3 nucleotide sequence: TGTGCCAGCAGTTTACCCGTAGGACAGGGGCACGGCTACACCTTC. The chain recombines TRBV28 with TRBJ1-2; the match to TRBD1 covers 9 bases. CDR1 is MDHEN and CDR2 is SYDVKM in the germline V gene. The CDR3 runs 15 residues. Unmatched junction bases numbered 9, after V lost 2 bases and J lost 8 bases.

The chain links TRBV30 to TRBJ1-2; 7 bases map to TRBD1. The CDR3 runs to 14 residues. Germline CDR1 and CDR2: GTSNPN and SVGIG (reference sequence). V was clipped by 0 bases and J by 8 bases; unmatched bases: 9. The CDR3 region is CAWSVKGGALGYTF. CDR3 nucleotide sequence: TGTGCCTGGAGTGTGAAAGGGGGCGCGCTCGGCTACACCTTC.

The chain uses TRBV4-1 and TRBJ2-5; 8 positions match TRBD1. V shed 0 bases and J 1 base; nucleotides not matched to a gene: 7. The CDR3 has 17 residues. CDR1 and CDR2 from the germline V gene are MGHRA and YSYEKL. CDR3 sequence: CASSQEHRGFGQETQYF. DNA of the CDR3: TGCGCCAGCAGCCAAGAGCACAGGGGGTTTGGCCAAGAGACCCAGTACTTC.

The chain recombines TRBV2 with TRBJ1-6; D is unclear. The V gene lost 6 bases and the J gene lost 9 bases, with 12 bases spanning the gap. The CDR3 has 13 residues. CDR1 and CDR2 from the germline V gene are SNHLY and FYNNEI. The CDR3 loop reads CASSRENSSPLHF. CDR3 bases: TGTGCCAGCAGCCGGGAAAATAGTTCACCCCTCCACTTT.

This clone appeared a few times. V gene TRBV6-1 combines with J gene TRBJ1-5, with a tentative D call TRBD1 (5 bases). The CDR3 contains 15 residues. Germline assignment: CDR1 MNHNS and CDR2 SASEGT. Trimming pared 6 bases from V and 3 bases from J, leaving 15 bases between. The DNA of the CDR3 is TGTGCCAGCAGCATCGTGGGGCGGGACAATCAGCCCCAGCATTTT. This codes for CASSIVGRDNQPQHF.

This clone was picked up a small number of times. The rearrangement joins TRBV7-6 to TRBJ2-7; TRBD2 matches 9 bases. J gave up 6 bases and V 5 bases, and 5 bases lay outside the gene matches. The CDR3 covers 13 residues. Germline V gives CDR1 SGHVS, CDR2 FNYEAQ. CDR3 in amino acids: CASSKGLASEQYF. For the CDR3, the DNA is TGTGCCAGCAGCAAGGGACTAGCAAGCGAGCAGTACTTC.

The rearrangement links TRBV4-3 to TRBJ2-1; the D gene is possibly TRBD2 (5 bases). The V gene's germline CDR1 is LGHNA and CDR2 YSLEER. The V and J ends lost 1 base and 7 bases respectively, with 11 bases between them. The CDR3 is made up of 14 amino acids. CDR3 sequence reads: CASSQVGEGNEQFF. In nucleotides, the CDR3 is TGCGCCAGCAGCCAAGTAGGCGAGGGTAATGAGCAGTTCTTC.

J is TRBJ1-4 and V is TRBV28; TRBD1 matches 12 bases. The ends lost 6 bases at V and 3 bases at J; junction bases unmatched: 11. The CDR3 has 18 amino acids. Germline assignment: CDR1 MDHEN and CDR2 SYDVKM. CDR3 DNA sequence: TGTGCCAGCAGCCACCGGGACAGGGGGCGTTTAGCTAATGAAAAACTGTTTTTT. This encodes CASSHRDRGRLANEKLFF.

This chain connects TRBV25-1 to TRBJ2-5; 9 bases are a match to TRBD1. Germline-derived CDR1 and CDR2 are MGHDK and SYGVNS. The CDR3 is made up of 15 amino acids. The V and J ends lost 4 bases and 3 bases, in that order; junction bases with no gene match: 6. CDR3 sequence reads: CASSAPGQGEETQYF. CDR3 in DNA: TGTGCCAGCAGTGCCCCGGGACAGGGAGAAGAGACCCAGTACTTC.

The chain recombines TRBV28 with TRBJ2-7; TRBD1 matches 11 bases. The CDR3 covers 14 residues. From germline, CDR1 is MDHEN and CDR2 SYDVKM. Germline trimming cut 5 bases from V and 5 bases from J; bases unmatched to any gene: 5. CDR3 in amino acids: CASSPGQGAHEQYF. The DNA of the CDR3 is TGTGCCAGCAGTCCCGGACAGGGGGCACACGAGCAGTACTTC.

This clone turned up a few times. The V gene is TRBV6-5, the J gene TRBJ2-7; 9 bases are a match to TRBD2. This CDR3 comprises 15 residues. Germline V gene data show CDR1 as MNHEY and CDR2 as SVGAGI. J gave up 6 bases and V 2 bases, and 8 bases lay outside the gene matches. CDR3 nucleotides: TGTGCCAGCAGTTACCAGGCAGCGGGGGGTGCCGAGCAGTACTTC. This translates into CASSYQAAGGAEQYF.

Only a few counts were recorded for this clone. The V and J genes are TRBV27 and TRBJ1-2; 8 bases line up with TRBD1. The CDR3 spans 12 residues. CDR1 MNHEY and CDR2 SMNVEV come from the germline V gene (reference sequence). V lost 10 bases to trimming and J lost 5 bases; unmatched junction nucleotides: 6. This CDR3 is CATSDRVYGYTF. CDR3 coding DNA: TGTGCCACCTCGGACAGGGTGTATGGCTACACCTTC.

V gene TRBV18 combines with J gene TRBJ2-5; TRBD1 is a possible D gene (6 bases). Trimming took off 4 bases at V and 1 base at J, with 10 bases between the two ends. Per the germline V gene, CDR1 is KGHSH and CDR2 is LQKENI. This CDR3 has 14 residues. CDR3 sequence reads: CASSRGTPQETQYF. CDR3 coding DNA: TGTGCCAGCTCACGAGGGACACCCCAAGAGACCCAGTACTTC.

The CDR3 DNA is TGTGCCAGCAGCTTAACAGGGGACAATATTCCCTACGAGCAGTACTTC. Its protein product is CASSLTGDNIPYEQYF. The rearrangement uses TRBV7-6 and TRBJ2-7, with TRBD1 matching over 7 bases. This CDR3 comprises 16 residues. Germline assignment: CDR1 SGHVS and CDR2 FNYEAQ. Losses at the gene ends were 2 bases for V and 2 bases for J; bases not matched to a gene: 9.

CDR3: CASSFGGGWYEQYF. The CDR3, as DNA: TGTGCCAGCAGCTTCGGGGGGGGCTGGTACGAGCAGTACTTC. The chain combines TRBV5-6 with TRBJ2-7; 8 positions agree with TRBD2. V gave up 2 bases and J gave up 4 bases; unmatched junction bases: 5. Germline CDR1 SGHDT, CDR2 YYEEEE. CDR3 length: 14 residues.

This clone was detected a few times. The rearrangement joins TRBV6-5 to TRBJ1-4; D is unresolved. The ends were cut back, 0 bases at V and 8 bases at J, with 16 bases in the middle. The CDR3 spans 16 residues. CDR1 MNHEY and CDR2 SVGAGI come from the germline V gene. CDR3 nucleotides: TGTGCCAGCAGTTACTCGACGGCACCTCCGGAGGAAAAACTGTTTTTT. As protein: CASSYSTAPPEEKLFF.

This rearrangement joins TRBV30 to TRBJ2-5, with D perhaps matching TRBD1 (6 bases). V dropped 0 bases and J dropped 2 bases, with 13 bases sitting between them. The CDR3 totals 15 residues. Germline CDR1 is GTSNPN and CDR2 is SVGIG (reference sequence). The chain's CDR3 is CAWSVLGAFQETQYF. DNA of the CDR3: TGTGCCTGGAGTGTACTGGGGGCTTTTCAAGAGACCCAGTACTTC.

This clone was observed a handful of times. The V call is TRBV7-2, the J call TRBJ2-5, with D possibly being TRBD1 (5 bases). The CDR3 loop spans 14 amino acids. Per the germline V gene, CDR1 is SGHTA and CDR2 is FQGNSA. Trimming left V 1 base short and J 3 bases short, with 9 bases between. The DNA for the CDR3 is TGTGCCAGCAGCTTAGTGAAGGGGAAAGAGACCCAGTACTTC. It codes for CASSLVKGKETQYF.

This clone was counted only a few times. V and J are TRBV5-6 and TRBJ2-2; D unresolved. Trimming left V 0 bases short and J 1 base short, with 7 bases between. The CDR3 is 15 amino acids. Germline CDR1 SGHDT, CDR2 YYEEEE. CDR3 residues: CASSLARKNTGELFF. DNA for the CDR3: TGTGCCAGCAGCTTGGCCAGGAAGAACACCGGGGAGCTGTTTTTT.

J is TRBJ2-3 and V is TRBV7-8; 8 nucleotides agree with TRBD2. The V gene's germline CDR1 is SGHVS and CDR2 FQNEAQ. J gave up 7 bases and V 6 bases, and 6 bases lay outside the gene matches. The CDR3 is made up of 13 amino acids. CDR3 DNA: TGTGCCAGCAGACTAACTAGCGGCCATACGCAGTATTTT. Amino acid sequence: CASRLTSGHTQYF. The complete variable domain, with remaining parts taken from reference TRBV7-8 and TRBJ2-3, reads GAGVSQSPRYKVAKRGQDVALRCDPISGHVSLFWYQQALGQGPEFLTYFQNEAQLDKSGLPSDRFFAERPEGSVSTLKIQRTQQEDSAVYLCASRLTSGHTQYFGPGTRLTVL.

This clone was counted only a few times. The rearrangement joins TRBV25-1 to TRBJ2-5; 8 positions agree with TRBD2. The CDR3 has 13 amino acids. Germline CDR1 MGHDK, CDR2 SYGVNS. V trimming: 6 bases; J trimming: 4 bases; junction bases outside the gene matches: 4. CDR3 sequence reads: CASRVAGLETQYF. The CDR3 DNA reads as TGTGCCAGCAGGGTAGCGGGACTAGAGACCCAGTACTTC.

Comment on this clone: Compared with germline, one end of the junction differs, possibly owing to a read error. The chain recombines TRBV11-2 with TRBJ2-7; TRBD2 matches 8 bases. The CDR3 loop spans 13 amino acids. The germline CDR1 and CDR2 sequences are SGHAT and FQNNGV. CDR3 loop: CASSLPWTSLQSF. The CDR3 nucleotides read TGTGCCAGCAGCTTACCGTGGACTAGCCTGCAATCTTTC.

This clone was observed a handful of times. The chain uses TRBV9 and TRBJ1-2; no clear D. With 2 bases removed from V and 2 bases from J, the gap between germline ends came to 13 bases. CDR1 is SGDLS and CDR2 is YYNGEE in the germline V gene. The CDR3 consists of 15 residues. The chain's CDR3 is CASSVHRVPNYGYTF. CDR3 in DNA: TGTGCCAGCAGCGTGCACAGAGTCCCAAACTATGGCTACACCTTC.

This clone was observed a few times. V gene TRBV6-9 combines with J gene TRBJ1-5; 8 bases match TRBD1. The CDR3 sequence is 15 residues long. J gave up 3 bases and V 7 bases, and 8 bases lay outside the gene matches. The germline gives CDR1 MNHGY, CDR2 SVAAGI. The CDR3 DNA sequence: TGTGCCAGCACCACGGACAGGGTGGCCAATCAGCCCCAGCATTTT. Amino acids: CASTTDRVANQPQHF.